These T cell receptor beta chains were read from a single sample in a study of blood T cell repertoires in COVID-19. The table came from immunoSEQ multiplex PCR; TCRdb's copy has only in-frame clones and leaves some out. The sample shows 120,000 or so clones, more than 60% of them seen only once. Sequencing was performed on peripheral blood. Receptor source: a woman between 70 and 85 years old with acute or convalescent COVID-19. CDR3s include the opening cysteine and the closing phenylalanine or tryptophan. Each record gives: CDR3 length, V gene, J gene, CDR3 protein.

CDR3 length: 20; V gene: TRBV15; J gene: TRBJ1-3; CDR3 protein: CATSRDFGGGRGRSGNTIYF
CDR3 length: 12; V gene: TRBV5-6; J gene: TRBJ2-7; CDR3 protein: CASSLDYGEQYF
CDR3 length: 12; V gene: TRBV29-1; J gene: TRBJ2-7; CDR3 protein: CSVGDSFYEQYF
CDR3 length: 14; V gene: TRBV2; J gene: TRBJ1-3; CDR3 protein: CASTPLLSGNTIYF
CDR3 length: 15; V gene: TRBV28; J gene: TRBJ1-5; CDR3 protein: CASSLQSGGNQPQHF
CDR3 length: 15; V gene: TRBV5-4; J gene: TRBJ2-7; CDR3 protein: CASSGGTSGSPEQYF
CDR3 length: 16; V gene: TRBV12-5; J gene: TRBJ1-2; CDR3 protein: CASGLTRTGTNYGYTF
CDR3 length: 13; V gene: TRBV4-1; J gene: TRBJ1-5; CDR3 protein: CASSWEFNQPQHF
CDR3 length: 15; V gene: TRBV7-2; J gene: TRBJ2-1; CDR3 protein: CASSLALAGNNEQFF
CDR3 length: 12; V gene: TRBV12-3/TRBV12-4; J gene: TRBJ1-1; CDR3 protein: CASSFGNTEAFF
CDR3 length: 16; V gene: TRBV6-6; J gene: TRBJ1-4; CDR3 protein: CASSWPTGATNEKLFF
CDR3 length: 14; V gene: TRBV5-6; J gene: TRBJ1-2; CDR3 protein: CASSLPQGNSGYTF
CDR3 length: 14; V gene: TRBV7-2; J gene: TRBJ2-1; CDR3 protein: CASSLGDSDNEQFF
CDR3 length: 13; V gene: TRBV19; J gene: TRBJ2-7; CDR3 protein: CASSLLAKGEQYF
CDR3 length: 15; V gene: TRBV6-2/TRBV6-3; J gene: TRBJ1-1; CDR3 protein: CASSYWSQGSPEAFF
CDR3 length: 15; V gene: TRBV5-1; J gene: TRBJ2-6; CDR3 protein: CASRSPGSGANVLTF
CDR3 length: 16; V gene: TRBV3-1/TRBV3-2; J gene: TRBJ2-3; CDR3 protein: CASSLKLGRSTDTQYF
CDR3 length: 13; V gene: TRBV13; J gene: TRBJ2-7; CDR3 protein: CASSDGTLYEQYF
CDR3 length: 14; V gene: TRBV18; J gene: TRBJ1-5; CDR3 protein: CASSPSGVNQPQHF
CDR3 length: 12; V gene: TRBV2; J gene: TRBJ1-5; CDR3 protein: CATRQGGQPQHF
CDR3 length: 15; V gene: TRBV5-1; J gene: TRBJ2-2; CDR3 protein: CASSFGGPNTGELFF
CDR3 length: 15; V gene: TRBV24-1; J gene: TRBJ2-3; CDR3 protein: CATSEWDSYTDTQYF
CDR3 length: 16; V gene: TRBV28; J gene: TRBJ1-4; CDR3 protein: CASSLYRYGVGEKLFF
CDR3 length: 18; V gene: TRBV4-1; J gene: TRBJ2-2; CDR3 protein: CASSPQALALTNTGELFF
CDR3 length: 18; V gene: TRBV6-2/TRBV6-3; J gene: TRBJ1-2; CDR3 protein: CASSYASFGGQGGYGYTF
CDR3 length: 16; V gene: TRBV5-1; J gene: TRBJ2-7; CDR3 protein: CASSPSLLAGAGEQYF
CDR3 length: 16; V gene: TRBV18; J gene: TRBJ1-1; CDR3 protein: CASSPREVRMGTEAFF
CDR3 length: 13; V gene: TRBV20-1; J gene: TRBJ2-7; CDR3 protein: CSASPTGLYEQYF
CDR3 length: 11; V gene: TRBV5-4; J gene: -; CDR3 protein: CASSYTGELFF
CDR3 length: 17; V gene: TRBV10-3; J gene: TRBJ2-3; CDR3 protein: CAISEDGTSSYTDTQYF
CDR3 length: 15; V gene: TRBV30; J gene: TRBJ1-4; CDR3 protein: CASTPTGTANEKLFF
CDR3 length: 12; V gene: TRBV6-2/TRBV6-3; J gene: TRBJ1-2; CDR3 protein: CASSRDSYGYTF
CDR3 length: 13; V gene: TRBV14; J gene: TRBJ2-1; CDR3 protein: CASSPGFYNEQFF
CDR3 length: 15; V gene: TRBV6-5; J gene: TRBJ1-5; CDR3 protein: CASSYSSGLNQPQHF
CDR3 length: 15; V gene: TRBV7-2; J gene: TRBJ2-3; CDR3 protein: CASSLGVSGFDTQYF
CDR3 length: 16; V gene: TRBV19; J gene: TRBJ1-5; CDR3 protein: CASRMGGGFSNQPQHF
CDR3 length: 16; V gene: TRBV12-5; J gene: TRBJ2-1; CDR3 protein: CASGLGQGASYNEQFF
CDR3 length: 15; V gene: TRBV15; J gene: TRBJ2-2; CDR3 protein: CATSRAGQNTGELFF
CDR3 length: 15; V gene: TRBV18; J gene: TRBJ2-1; CDR3 protein: CASSPTDSTYNEQFF
CDR3 length: 13; V gene: TRBV10-1; J gene: TRBJ2-2; CDR3 protein: CASSVTGTGELFF